The rows below give T cell receptor beta chains drawn from one sample of a study of T cells in Graves' hyperthyroidism and ophthalmopathy. TCRdb passed the multiplex PCR reads through MiXCR, listing each CDR3 protein once. The sample lists 600,000 to 800,000 distinct CDR3 sequences, about a third occurring once. The sample taken for sequencing was blood. The receptors here all came from a woman in her forties with Graves' hyperthyroidism. Both conserved end residues are part of each CDR3. The size field is filled for only some rows; it gives once, few, many or a size class.

v_call,clone_size,cdr3_aa
TRBV7-8,few,CASSLPRGGQGYGYTF
TRBV7-6,once,CASSSGLAGSGEQFF
TRBV2,many,CASSGGERVTGELFF
TRBV29-1,.,CSVRTGLTEAFF
TRBV4-3,.,CASRTSQGSGNTIYF
TRBV12-3/TRBV12-4,few,CASTIGGAQNYGYTF
TRBV6-1,.,CASSDDDRGGNQRQHF
TRBV4-3,few,CASSQGQSGEKLFF
TRBV11-1,.,CASSSPRGGNEQFF
TRBV4-3,.,CASSQGLAGPPDTQYF
TRBV20-1,many,CSASPGTGRFTEAFF
TRBV19,.,CAWSSVRGNYGYTF
TRBV20-1,few,CSAEGGDSGNTIYF
TRBV29-1,few,CSVDGLAGKETQYF